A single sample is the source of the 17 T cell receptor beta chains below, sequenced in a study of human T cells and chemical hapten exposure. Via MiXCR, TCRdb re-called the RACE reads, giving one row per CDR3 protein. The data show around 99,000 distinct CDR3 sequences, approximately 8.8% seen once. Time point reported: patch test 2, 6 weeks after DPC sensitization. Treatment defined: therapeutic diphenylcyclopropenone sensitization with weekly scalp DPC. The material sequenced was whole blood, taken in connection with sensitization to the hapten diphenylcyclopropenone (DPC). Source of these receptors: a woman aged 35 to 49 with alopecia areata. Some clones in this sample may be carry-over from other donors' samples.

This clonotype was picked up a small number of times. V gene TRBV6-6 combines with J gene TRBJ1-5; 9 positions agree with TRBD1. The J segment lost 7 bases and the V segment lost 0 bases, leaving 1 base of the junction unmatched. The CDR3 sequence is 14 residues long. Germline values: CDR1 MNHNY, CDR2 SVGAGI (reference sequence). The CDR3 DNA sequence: TGTGCCAGCAGTTACTCGGACAGGGGACAGCCCCAGCATTTT. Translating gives CASSYSDRGQPQHF.

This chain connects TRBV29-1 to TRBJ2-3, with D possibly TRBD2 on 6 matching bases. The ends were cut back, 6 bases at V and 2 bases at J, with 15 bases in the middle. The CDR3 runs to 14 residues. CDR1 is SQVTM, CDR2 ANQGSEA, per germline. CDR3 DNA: TGCAGCGTCGAACCGGGGGTAACCACAGATACGCAGTATTTT. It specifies CSVEPGVTTDTQYF.

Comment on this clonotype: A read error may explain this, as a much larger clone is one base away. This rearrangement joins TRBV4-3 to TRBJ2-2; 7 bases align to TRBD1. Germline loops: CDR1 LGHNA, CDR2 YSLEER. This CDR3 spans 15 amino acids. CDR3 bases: TGCGCCAGCACTTCGACAGGGATAAACACCGGGAAGCTGTTTTTT. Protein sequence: CASTSTGINTGKLFF.

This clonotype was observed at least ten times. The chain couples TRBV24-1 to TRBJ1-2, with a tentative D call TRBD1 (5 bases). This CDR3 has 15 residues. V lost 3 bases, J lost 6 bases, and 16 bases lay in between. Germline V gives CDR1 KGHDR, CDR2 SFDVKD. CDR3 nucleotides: TGTGCCACCAGTGATCGTTGGGGGGGTGCGGATGGCTACACCTTC. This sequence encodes CATSDRWGGADGYTF.

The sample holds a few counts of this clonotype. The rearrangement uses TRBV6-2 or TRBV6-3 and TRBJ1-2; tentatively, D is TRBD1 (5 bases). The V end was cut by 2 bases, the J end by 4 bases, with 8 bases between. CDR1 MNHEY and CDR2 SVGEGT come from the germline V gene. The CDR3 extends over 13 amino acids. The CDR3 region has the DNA TGTGCCAGCAGTTACGACAGACCCTATGGCTACACCTTC. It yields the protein CASSYDRPYGYTF.

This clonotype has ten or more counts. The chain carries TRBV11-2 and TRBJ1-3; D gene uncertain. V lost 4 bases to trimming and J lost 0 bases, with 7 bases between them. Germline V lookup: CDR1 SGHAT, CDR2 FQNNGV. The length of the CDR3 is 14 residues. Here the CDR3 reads CASSSRSSGNTIYF. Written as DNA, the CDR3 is TGTGCCAGCAGCTCCCGGAGCTCTGGAAACACCATATATTTT.

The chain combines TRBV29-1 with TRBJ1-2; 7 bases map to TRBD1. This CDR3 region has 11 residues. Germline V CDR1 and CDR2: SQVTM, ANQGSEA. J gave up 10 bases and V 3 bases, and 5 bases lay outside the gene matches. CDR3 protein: CSVDAGQVYTF. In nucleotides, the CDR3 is TGCAGCGTTGACGCTGGACAGGTCTACACCTTC.

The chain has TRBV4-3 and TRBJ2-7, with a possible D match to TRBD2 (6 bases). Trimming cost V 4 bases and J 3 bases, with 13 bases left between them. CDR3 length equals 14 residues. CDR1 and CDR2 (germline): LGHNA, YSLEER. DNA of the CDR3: TGCGCCAGCAGCCCGAGCCGACTAGACTACGAGCAGTACTTC. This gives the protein CASSPSRLDYEQYF.

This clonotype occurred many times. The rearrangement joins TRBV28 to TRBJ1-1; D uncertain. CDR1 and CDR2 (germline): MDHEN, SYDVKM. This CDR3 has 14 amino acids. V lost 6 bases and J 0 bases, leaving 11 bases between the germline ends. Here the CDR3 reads CASSPGRVNTEAFF. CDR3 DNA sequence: TGTGCCAGCAGCCCTGGGCGGGTGAACACTGAAGCTTTCTTT.

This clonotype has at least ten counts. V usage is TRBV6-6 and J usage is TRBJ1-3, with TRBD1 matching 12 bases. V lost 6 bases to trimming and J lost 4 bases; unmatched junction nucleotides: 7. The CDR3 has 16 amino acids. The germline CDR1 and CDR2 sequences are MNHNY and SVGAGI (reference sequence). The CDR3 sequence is CASRTGTGGGGNTIYF. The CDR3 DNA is TGTGCCAGCAGAACCGGGACAGGGGGCGGCGGAAACACCATATATTTT.

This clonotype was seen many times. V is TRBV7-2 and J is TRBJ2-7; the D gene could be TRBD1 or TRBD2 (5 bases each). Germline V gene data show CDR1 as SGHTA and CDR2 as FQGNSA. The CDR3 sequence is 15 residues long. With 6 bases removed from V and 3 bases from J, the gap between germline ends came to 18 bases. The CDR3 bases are TGTGCCAGCAGGGAAGGGAGTCAGGGTGGCTACGAGCAGTACTTC. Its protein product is CASREGSQGGYEQYF.

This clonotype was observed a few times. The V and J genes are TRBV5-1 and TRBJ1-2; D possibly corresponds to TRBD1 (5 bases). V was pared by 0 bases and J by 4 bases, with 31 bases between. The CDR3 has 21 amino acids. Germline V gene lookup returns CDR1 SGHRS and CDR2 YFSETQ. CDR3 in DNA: TGCGCCAGCAGCTTGGCCTACTATAAAGGAGGGACGACGACTAGGGGCTATGGCTACACCTTC. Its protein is CASSLAYYKGGTTTRGYGYTF.

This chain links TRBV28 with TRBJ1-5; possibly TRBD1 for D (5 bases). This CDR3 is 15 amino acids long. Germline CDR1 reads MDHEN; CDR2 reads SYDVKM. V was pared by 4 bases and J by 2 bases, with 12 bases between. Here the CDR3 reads CASSWQGTGNQPQHF. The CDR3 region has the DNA TGTGCCAGCAGTTGGCAGGGTACAGGCAATCAGCCCCAGCATTTT.

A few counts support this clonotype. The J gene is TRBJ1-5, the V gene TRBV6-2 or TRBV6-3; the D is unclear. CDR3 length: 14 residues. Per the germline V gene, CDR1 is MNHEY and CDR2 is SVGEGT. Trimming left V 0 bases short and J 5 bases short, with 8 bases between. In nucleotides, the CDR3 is TGTGCCAGCAGTTACTCTATCAGATATCAGCCCCAGCATTTT. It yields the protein CASSYSIRYQPQHF.

CDR3 region: CASSQESHNEQFF. The CDR3 DNA is TGTGCCAGCAGCCAAGAATCCCATAATGAGCAGTTCTTC. The V gene is TRBV4-2, the J gene TRBJ2-1; D is undetermined. There are 13 residues in the CDR3. Trimming removed 0 bases from V and 7 bases from J, with 7 bases in between. In germline, CDR1 is LGHNA, CDR2 YNFKEQ.

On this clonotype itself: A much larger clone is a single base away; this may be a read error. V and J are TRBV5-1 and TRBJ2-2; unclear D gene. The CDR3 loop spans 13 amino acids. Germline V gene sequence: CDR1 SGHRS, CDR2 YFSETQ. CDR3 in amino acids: CASSPLPTEELFF. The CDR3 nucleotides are TGCGCCAGCAGCCCCCTACCCACCGAGGAGCTGTTTTTT.

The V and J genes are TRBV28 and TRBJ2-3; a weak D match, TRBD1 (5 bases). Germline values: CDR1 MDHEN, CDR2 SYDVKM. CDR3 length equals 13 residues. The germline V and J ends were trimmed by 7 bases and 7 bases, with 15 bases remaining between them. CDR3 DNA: TGTGCCAGCACCCCAGGGCGACATAATACGCAGTATTTT. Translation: CASTPGRHNTQYF.